This TCR beta chain is drawn from a study of T cells in Graves' hyperthyroidism and ophthalmopathy. This clonotype was seen more than once but under ten times. This may stem from a read error, because a much larger clone lies one nucleotide away. CDR3 length: 17 residues. Deletions cut 0 bases from V and 5 bases from J, with 22 bases between. The V gene's germline CDR1 is GTSNPN and CDR2 SVGIG (reference sequence). TCR beta CDR3 regions were amplified from RNA. The HTBI primer set was used in a first-round RT-PCR of the TCR CDR3. TCRdb processed the multiplex PCR reads anew with MiXCR; each CDR3 protein has one entry. The profile shows about 350,000 distinct CDR3 sequences, approximately 15% of them singletons.

This chain joins TRBV30 and TRBJ1-1; D call uncertain. The origin of this receptor is a woman aged 25 to 39 with Graves' hyperthyroidism. The sample consisted of blood. CDR3 loop: CAWSVPRAGQALTEAFF. In nucleotides, the CDR3 is TGTGCCTGGAGTGTACCCCGGGCAGGCCAGGCATTGACTGAAGCTTTCTTT.